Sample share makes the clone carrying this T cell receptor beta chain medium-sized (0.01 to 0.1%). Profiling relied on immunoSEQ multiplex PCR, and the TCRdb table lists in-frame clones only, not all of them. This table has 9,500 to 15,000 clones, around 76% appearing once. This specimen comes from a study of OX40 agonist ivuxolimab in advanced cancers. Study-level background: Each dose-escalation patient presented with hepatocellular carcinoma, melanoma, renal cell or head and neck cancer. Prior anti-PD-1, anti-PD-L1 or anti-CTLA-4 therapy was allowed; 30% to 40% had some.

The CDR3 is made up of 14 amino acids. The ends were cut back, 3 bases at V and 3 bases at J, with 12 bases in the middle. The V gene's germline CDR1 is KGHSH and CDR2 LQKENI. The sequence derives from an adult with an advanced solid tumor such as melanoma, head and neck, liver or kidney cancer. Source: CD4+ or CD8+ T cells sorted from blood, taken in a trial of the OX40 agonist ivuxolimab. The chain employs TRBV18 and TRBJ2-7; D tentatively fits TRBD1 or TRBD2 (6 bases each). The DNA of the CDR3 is TGTGCCAGCTCACCGGGGGCGGGATACTACGAGCAGTACTTC. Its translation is CASSPGAGYYEQYF.